These 18 T cell receptor beta chains share one sample of origin, sequenced in a study of spatial heterogeneity in lung cancer. MiXCR, applied by TCRdb to the 5' RACE reads, yields one record per CDR3 protein. The repertoire has about 70,000 distinct CDR3 sequences, about 8.2% of them found once; the top ten carry 1.9%. Sample time point: blood at routine non-recurrence follow-up after resection. Here the sequenced sample was PBMCs, taken at follow-up. The receptors derive from a female donor with early-stage non-small cell lung cancer.

This clonotype was observed at least ten times. V is TRBV19 and J is TRBJ2-4; D is unclear. V gave up 1 base and J gave up 6 bases, with 7 bases separating them. This CDR3 has 13 amino acids. CDR1 is LNHDA, CDR2 SQIVND, per germline (reference sequence). CDR3 sequence: CASSIAQRNIQYF. CDR3 in DNA: TGTGCCAGTAGTATAGCCCAAAGAAACATTCAGTACTTC.

There are many counts of this clonotype. This sequence joins TRBV6-5 and TRBJ2-7; D is perhaps TRBD1 (5 bases). Trimming took off 5 bases at V and 3 bases at J, with 8 bases between the two ends. The CDR3 is 12 residues long. CDR1 MNHEY and CDR2 SVGAGI come from the germline V gene. The CDR3 bases are TGTGCCAGCAGTCGAAGGGGCTACGAGCAGTACTTC. This codes for CASSRRGYEQYF.

This clonotype was seen repeatedly, ten times or more. The rearrangement joins TRBV28 to TRBJ2-7, with no clear D. The germline V gene encodes CDR1 MDHEN and CDR2 SYDVKM. Trimming removed 5 bases at V and 2 bases at J, with 10 bases between. The CDR3 totals 13 residues. In nucleotides, the CDR3 is TGTGCCAGCAGTCCAGGTCTAACCTACGAGCAGTACTTC. Protein product: CASSPGLTYEQYF.

The chain carries TRBV5-5 and TRBJ2-1; 10 bases fit TRBD2. V lost 4 bases and J lost 4; bases outside the gene matches: 5. The CDR3 loop spans 15 amino acids. Germline loops: CDR1 SGHKS, CDR2 YYEKEE (reference sequence). CDR3 nucleotides: TGTGCCAGCAGCAAGACTAGCGGGCCGTACAATGAGCAGTTCTTC. It specifies CASSKTSGPYNEQFF. Filled out from reference TRBV5-5 and TRBJ2-1, the complete variable domain reads DAGVTQSPTHLIKTRGQQVTLRCSPISGHKSVSWYQQVLGQGPQFIFQYYEKEERGRGNFPDRFSARQFPNYSSELNVNALLLGDSALYLCASSKTSGPYNEQFFGPGTRLTVL.

This clonotype was counted at least ten times. The rearrangement joins TRBV7-9 to TRBJ1-3; D might be TRBD1 (6 bases). Germline CDR1 reads SEHNR; CDR2 reads FQNEAQ (reference sequence). V was shortened by 1 base and J by 4 bases, with 14 bases between the two germline ends. CDR3 length: 16 residues. CDR3: CASSLGKGGIGNTIYF. Here the CDR3 DNA reads TGTGCCAGCAGCTTAGGAAAAGGGGGAATCGGAAACACCATATATTTT.

The genes are TRBV7-9 and TRBJ2-7; 14 positions agree with TRBD2. Germline values: CDR1 SEHNR, CDR2 FQNEAQ (reference sequence). CDR3 size: 14 residues. After removal of 10 bases from V and 3 bases from J, the junction contained 5 bases not matched to a gene. CDR3 sequence: CATPGTSGGYEQYF. CDR3 sequence (DNA): TGTGCCACTCCCGGGACTAGCGGGGGCTACGAGCAGTACTTC.

At least ten counts were recorded for this clonotype. The chain is built from TRBV30 and TRBJ1-1, with unresolved D. V was pared by 0 bases and J by 4 bases, with 12 bases between. Per germline, CDR1 GTSNPN and CDR2 SVGIG (reference sequence). CDR3 length: 14 residues. As DNA, the CDR3 is TGTGCCTGGAGTGTACGGGTAGGGAGCACTGAAGCTTTCTTT. This translates into CAWSVRVGSTEAFF.

The genes are TRBV5-1 and TRBJ2-3; TRBD1 or TRBD2 may be the D gene (5 bases each). This CDR3 has 12 residues. Germline CDR1 and CDR2: SGHRS and YFSETQ. V gave up 3 bases and J gave up 9 bases, with 11 bases separating them. CDR3: CASSSVRETQYF. The CDR3 coding sequence is TGCGCCAGCAGCTCTGTCAGGGAGACGCAGTATTTT. The full variable domain, its missing parts supplied by reference TRBV5-1 and TRBJ2-3, is KAGVTQTPRYLIKTRGQQVTLSCSPISGHRSVSWYQQTPGQGLQFLFEYFSETQRNKGNFPGRFSGRQFSNSRSEMNVSTLELGDSALYLCASSSVRETQYFGPGTRLTVL.

This clonotype was counted at least ten times. This chain joins TRBV28 and TRBJ2-1, with 13 bases fitting TRBD2. This CDR3 is built from 15 residues. With V trimmed by 6 bases and J by 8 bases, 7 bases remained unmatched. Germline-derived CDR1 and CDR2 are MDHEN and SYDVKM. The DNA for the CDR3 is TGTGCCAGCAGCCCACTAGCGGGAGGGCCTGATGAGCAGTTCTTC. Amino acids: CASSPLAGGPDEQFF.

Ten or more counts support this clonotype. V usage is TRBV6-5 and J usage is TRBJ1-1; D not resolved. Trimming left V 2 bases short and J 0 bases short, with 7 bases between. This CDR3 has 14 residues. Germline V gene data show CDR1 as MNHEY and CDR2 as SVGAGI. The CDR3 nucleotides are TGTGCCAGCAGTTACGGCCGGATGAACACTGAAGCTTTCTTT. This sequence encodes CASSYGRMNTEAFF.

The rearrangement uses TRBV20-1 and TRBJ2-7, with D possibly being TRBD1 (6 bases). The CDR3 length is 13 residues. The germline V and J ends were trimmed by 2 bases and 5 bases, with 13 bases remaining between them. The germline gives CDR1 DFQATT, CDR2 SNEGSKA (reference sequence). The CDR3 sequence: CSARRGGLDEQYF. The CDR3 bases are TGCAGTGCTAGACGAGGGGGTCTGGACGAGCAGTACTTC.

Many counts were recorded for this clonotype. J is TRBJ2-1 and V is TRBV11-2, with D possibly matching TRBD2 (7 bases). CDR1 and CDR2 (germline): SGHAT, FQNNGV. The CDR3 is 17 residues long. V was clipped by 1 base and J by 0 bases, with 13 bases between them. The CDR3 sequence is CASSLGGAGASYNEQFF. The CDR3, as DNA: TGTGCCAGCAGCTTAGGGGGGGCGGGAGCCTCCTACAATGAGCAGTTCTTC.

This clonotype showed up many times. This chain uses TRBV23-1 with TRBJ1-4, with 7 positions matching TRBD1. TRBV23-1 counts as an open reading frame of uncertain function. Losses at the gene ends were 3 bases for V and 8 bases for J; bases not matched to a gene: 9. The length of the CDR3 is 15 residues. The CDR3 spells CASSHQRQGGEKLFF. CDR3 in DNA: TGCGCCAGCAGTCACCAGAGACAGGGCGGGGAAAAACTGTTTTTT.

This clonotype has more than one count but fewer than ten. This rearrangement joins TRBV12-3 or TRBV12-4 to TRBJ2-3; D unclear. The CDR3 has 13 residues. V was clipped by 6 bases and J by 4 bases, with 11 bases between them. The CDR3 reads CASSQIVADTQYF. The CDR3 coding sequence is TGTGCCAGCAGCCAGATAGTGGCAGATACGCAGTATTTT.

In this sample, this clonotype turned up many times. The chain joins TRBV6-1 to TRBJ2-7; D gene unclear. Germline assignment: CDR1 MNHNS and CDR2 SASEGT. V was pared by 6 bases and J by 0 bases, with 12 bases between. The CDR3 is 14 residues long. The DNA for the CDR3 is TGTGCCAGCAGACAGACGACGATCTCCTACGAGCAGTACTTC. Protein: CASRQTTISYEQYF.

Only a few counts were recorded for this clonotype. The chain is built from TRBV12-3 or TRBV12-4 and TRBJ2-2, with 12 nucleotides matching TRBD2. V gave up 10 bases and J gave up 0 bases; unmatched junction bases: 6. The CDR3 totals 16 residues. The CDR3 loop is CATPGLAGTNTGELFF. The CDR3, as DNA: TGTGCCACGCCCGGACTAGCGGGGACGAACACCGGGGAGCTGTTTTTT.

This clonotype showed up many times. This chain connects TRBV11-2 to TRBJ2-5, with D unresolved. V was trimmed by 5 bases and J by 0 bases, leaving 7 bases between them. Per the germline V gene, CDR1 is SGHAT and CDR2 is FQNNGV. This CDR3 has 13 amino acids. CDR3 sequence (DNA): TGTGCCAGCAGCCTTGGCCACCAAGAGACCCAGTACTTC. Translation: CASSLGHQETQYF.

This chain joins TRBV5-6 and TRBJ2-3; D remains unclear. The V gene's germline CDR1 is SGHDT and CDR2 YYEEEE. Trimming removed 0 bases from V and 2 bases from J, with 10 bases in between. The CDR3 is 15 residues long. CDR3 in amino acids: CASSLASAYTDTQYF. CDR3 DNA sequence: TGTGCCAGCAGCTTGGCCTCGGCCTACACAGATACGCAGTATTTT.